This record concerns one T cell receptor (beta chain) sequence. Its antigen is still unknown. The J segment lost 6 bases and the V segment lost 1 base, leaving 5 bases of the junction unmatched. Germline values: CDR1 LGHNA, CDR2 YSLEER. This CDR3 has 14 amino acids. The record originates from a study of beta chain features in type 1 diabetes. Study results and limitations: TCRB CDR3s were moderately but significantly shorter in Type 1 diabetes patients in all four CD4+ subsets.

What was sequenced were expressed TCRB transcripts, since all of the isolated RNA had been reverse transcribed. Some clones are missing from TCRdb's copy, which holds only in-frame ones; the method was immunoSEQ multiplex PCR. The sample consists of some 45,000 clones, approximately 72% of them appearing once. Sequencing was carried out using Tregs from blood. This TCR was recovered from a woman between 18 and 30 years old with type 1 diabetes. J is TRBJ1-2 and V is TRBV4-3; 7 nucleotides line up with TRBD1. The CDR3 is CASSQVGRGNGYTF. The CDR3 nucleotides read TGCGCCAGCAGCCAAGTCGGCAGGGGGAATGGCTACACCTTC.